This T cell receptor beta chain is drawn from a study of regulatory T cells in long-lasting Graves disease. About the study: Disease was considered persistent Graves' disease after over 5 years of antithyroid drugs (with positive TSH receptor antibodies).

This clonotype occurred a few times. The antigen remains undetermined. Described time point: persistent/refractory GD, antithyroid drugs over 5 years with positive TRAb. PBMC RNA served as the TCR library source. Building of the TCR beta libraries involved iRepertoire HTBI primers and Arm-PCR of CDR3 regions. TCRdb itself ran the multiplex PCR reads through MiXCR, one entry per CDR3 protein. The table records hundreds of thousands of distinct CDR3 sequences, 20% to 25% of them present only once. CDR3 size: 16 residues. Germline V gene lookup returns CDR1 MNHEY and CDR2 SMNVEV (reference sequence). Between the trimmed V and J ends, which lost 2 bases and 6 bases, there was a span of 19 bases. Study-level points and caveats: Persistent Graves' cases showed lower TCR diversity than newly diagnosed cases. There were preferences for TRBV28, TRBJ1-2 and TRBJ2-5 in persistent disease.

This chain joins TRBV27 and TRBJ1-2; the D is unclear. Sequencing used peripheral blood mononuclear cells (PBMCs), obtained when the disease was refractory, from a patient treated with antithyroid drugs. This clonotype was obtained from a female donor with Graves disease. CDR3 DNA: TGTGCCAGCAGTTTAAATGCAGCCCAGACGACGAATGGCTACACCTTC. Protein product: CASSLNAAQTTNGYTF.